This entry lists 7 T cell receptor beta chains sequenced from one sample in a study of spatial heterogeneity in lung cancer. Findings and caveats of the study: Counts that tracked tumor mutation counts were those of expanded intratumoral alpha and beta TCRs.

These TCRs' antigens remain unknown. TCRdb fed the 5' RACE reads into MiXCR, producing one record per CDR3 protein. The data show fewer than 2,500 distinct CDR3 sequences, with about 1% seen just once and less than 25% held by the top ten. As for time point: sample taken at primary tumor resection. The source was lung tumor tissue, collected at surgery. These receptors all stem from a male donor with early-stage non-small cell lung cancer.

In its sample, this clonotype is medium-sized (0.01 to 0.1%). V usage is TRBV3-1 and J usage is TRBJ2-6; no clear D gene. CDR3 length: 12 amino acids. CDR1 and CDR2 (germline): LGHDT, YNNKEL (reference sequence). V lost 6 bases and J lost 1, with 1 base in between. The CDR3 region has the DNA TGTGCCAGCAGGTCTGGGGCCAACGTCCTGACTTTC. Translating it yields CASRSGANVLTF.

The chain has TRBV27 and TRBJ2-7; a possible D gene is TRBD1 (5 bases). V shed 6 bases and J shed 2 bases, with 11 bases lying between them. CDR3 length: 13 amino acids. Germline assignment: CDR1 MNHEY and CDR2 SMNVEV (reference sequence). The CDR3 nucleotides read TGTGCCAGCAGCGGGCAGGGTCCCTACGAGCAGTACTTC. Translated, it gives CASSGQGPYEQYF.

By share of the sample, this clonotype is medium-sized. V gene TRBV28 combines with J gene TRBJ2-5; D gene uncertain. Trimming took off 3 bases at V and 6 bases at J, with 14 bases between the two ends. This CDR3 has 14 residues. CDR1 MDHEN and CDR2 SYDVKM come from the germline V gene. In DNA form, the CDR3 reads TGTGCCAGCAGTTTCGGTAACTTGGGAAAGACCCAGTACTTC. This sequence encodes CASSFGNLGKTQYF.

This clonotype is classed as large. The rearrangement uses TRBV20-1 and TRBJ2-3, with 10 bases identical to TRBD2. The CDR3 runs 15 residues. Per the germline V gene, CDR1 is DFQATT and CDR2 is SNEGSKA (reference sequence). Losses at the gene ends were 5 bases for V and 3 bases for J; bases not matched to a gene: 8. The DNA for the CDR3 is TGCAGTGCTCCCGTAGCGGGAGGCCTGACAGATACGCAGTATTTT. This encodes CSAPVAGGLTDTQYF.

Judged by abundance, this clonotype is medium-sized. The chain combines TRBV5-1 with TRBJ2-1; D is unclear. Germline V gives CDR1 SGHRS, CDR2 YFSETQ. Trimming pared 4 bases from V and 8 bases from J, leaving 13 bases between. This CDR3 comprises 13 residues. The CDR3 sequence is CASSLGPSDEQFF. Written as DNA, the CDR3 is TGCGCCAGCAGCCTTGGGCCTTCGGATGAGCAGTTCTTC. The whole variable domain, remainder taken from reference TRBV5-1 and TRBJ2-1, is KAGVTQTPRYLIKTRGQQVTLSCSPISGHRSVSWYQQTPGQGLQFLFEYFSETQRNKGNFPGRFSGRQFSNSRSEMNVSTLELGDSALYLCASSLGPSDEQFFGPGTRLTVL.

By share, this clonotype counts as large. V and J are TRBV20-1 and TRBJ2-2; unclear D gene. V was trimmed by 0 bases and J by 7 bases, leaving 6 bases between them. Germline V gene sequence: CDR1 DFQATT, CDR2 SNEGSKA (reference sequence). The length of the CDR3 is 12 residues. The CDR3 loop is CSARDPSGELFF. CDR3 bases: TGCAGTGCTAGAGATCCTAGCGGGGAGCTGTTTTTT.

This clonotype was found many times. With a much larger clone just one base away, this may be a read error. This chain joins TRBV20-1 and TRBJ1-5; tentatively, D is TRBD1 (6 bases). This CDR3 spans 14 amino acids. The V gene's germline CDR1 is DFQATT and CDR2 SNEGSKA (reference sequence). The DNA of the CDR3 is TGCAGTGCTAGAGAGGGGGCGAGCAATCAGCCCCAGAATTTT. This gives the protein CSAREGASNQPQNF.